This is a list of T cell receptor beta chains from one sample in a study of beta chain features in type 1 diabetes. The table came from immunoSEQ multiplex PCR; TCRdb's copy has only in-frame clones and leaves some out. Of more than 140,000 clones listed, 9% to 10% are singletons. The specimen sequenced was central memory CD4+ T cells from blood. The receptors were sampled from a woman aged 40-49 years in good health. Each CDR3 is given with its conserved first and last residue. D genes are given only for firm matches. A clone size is listed for some rows: how often the clone was seen (once, few, many), or a class if it is expanded.

clone_size,d_call,v_call,j_call,cdr3_aa,cdr3_nt
NA,NA,TRBV29-1,TRBJ2-4,CSVETVAKNIQYF,TGCAGCGTGGAGACAGTAGCCAAAAACATTCAGTACTTC
few,TRBD1,TRBV25-1,TRBJ1-2,CASSRTGASYTF,TGTGCCAGCAGTAGAACAGGGGCCTCATACACCTTC
NA,TRBD2,TRBV7-2,TRBJ2-5,CASSSGTGGQETQYF,TGTGCCAGCAGCTCCGGGACGGGGGGCCAAGAGACCCAGTACTTC
few,NA,TRBV6-5,TRBJ2-7,CASSFSDGGKQYF,TGTGCCAGCAGTTTCTCGGATGGCGGGAAGCAGTACTTC
NA,NA,TRBV6-1,TRBJ2-5,CASSEVDRLTPQYF,TGTGCCAGCAGTGAAGTAGACAGGCTAACTCCCCAGTACTTC
NA,TRBD1,TRBV7-2,TRBJ2-7,CASSGGTGMYEQYF,TGTGCCAGCAGCGGAGGGACAGGGATGTACGAGCAGTACTTC
NA,TRBD2,TRBV7-2,TRBJ2-1,CASSLGGLAGVRQFF,TGTGCCAGCAGCTTAGGCGGACTAGCGGGGGTCCGGCAGTTCTTC
few,NA,TRBV6-5,TRBJ2-4,CASSYSGQPAKNIQYF,TGTGCCAGCAGTTACTCGGGGCAGCCAGCCAAAAACATTCAGTACTTC
NA,NA,TRBV2,TRBJ2-2,CASSLLGELFF,TGTGCCAGCAGTTTACTCGGGGAGCTGTTTTTT
few,NA,TRBV7-2,TRBJ1-2,CASSPQQGLGYGYTF,TGTGCCAGCAGCCCCCAACAGGGCCTGGGATATGGCTACACCTTC
few,NA,TRBV29-1,TRBJ1-2,CSVDQDYGYTF,TGCAGCGTTGACCAGGACTATGGCTACACCTTC
many,NA,TRBV6-6,TRBJ1-6,CASSSETGYNSPLHF,TGTGCCAGCAGCTCGGAGACAGGATATAATTCACCCCTCCACTTT
few,TRBD1,TRBV18,TRBJ2-3,CASSPRTGSTDTQYF,TGTGCCAGCTCACCCAGGACAGGTAGCACAGATACGCAGTATTTT
few,TRBD2,TRBV5-4,TRBJ2-1,CASSLDGGAYNEQFF,TGTGCCAGCAGCTTAGACGGGGGGGCATACAATGAGCAGTTCTTC
NA,TRBD2,TRBV5-4,TRBJ2-5,CASSPIGTSGQETQYF,TGTGCCAGCAGCCCCATTGGGACTAGCGGTCAAGAGACCCAGTACTTC
NA,NA,TRBV4-2,TRBJ1-5,CASSLEGGNQPQHF,TGTGCCAGCAGCTTGGAAGGAGGCAATCAGCCCCAGCATTTT
few,NA,TRBV10-3,TRBJ1-3,CAIKGRGVPGNTIYF,TGTGCCATCAAGGGTCGCGGGGTACCCGGAAACACCATATATTTT
few,NA,TRBV7-2,TRBJ2-5,CASSLAETQYF,TGTGCCAGCAGCTTGGCCGAGACCCAGTACTTC
NA,NA,TRBV7-9,TRBJ2-7,CASSLQGYYEQYF,TGTGCCAGCAGCTTGCAGGGTTACTACGAGCAGTACTTC
few,NA,TRBV5-4,TRBJ1-6,CASSLGRGGRDSPLHF,TGTGCCAGCAGCTTGGGTCGGGGGGGAAGAGACTCACCCCTCCACTTT
many,TRBD1,TRBV10-3,TRBJ1-2,CAISESTGARANYGYTF,TGTGCCATCAGTGAGTCCACAGGGGCCCGAGCTAACTATGGCTACACCTTC
few,NA,TRBV11-2,TRBJ2-2,CASSLLAGRGTGELFF,TGTGCCAGCAGCTTATTGGCAGGGAGGGGGACCGGGGAGCTGTTTTTT
NA,NA,TRBV4-3,TRBJ1-4,CASSRQGTTNEKLFF,TGCGCCAGCAGCCGGCAGGGGACAACTAATGAAAAACTGTTTTTT
NA,TRBD1,TRBV7-9,TRBJ1-6,CASSLARTGGVALHF,TGTGCCAGCAGCTTAGCTCGGACAGGGGGGGTGGCCCTCCACTTT
once,NA,TRBV5-1,TRBJ1-2,CASSFGGLDYGYTF,TGCGCCAGCAGCTTTGGCGGGCTGGACTATGGCTACACCTTC
NA,NA,TRBV5-1,TRBJ1-1,CASSARDGMNTEAFF,TGCGCCAGCAGCGCGAGGGATGGGATGAACACTGAAGCTTTCTTT
NA,NA,TRBV19,TRBJ1-1,CASFDPLDSNTEAFF,TGTGCCAGTTTCGACCCGCTGGACAGCAACACTGAAGCTTTCTTT
few,NA,TRBV18,TRBJ1-4,CASSPSGRGATNEKLFF,TGTGCCAGCTCACCAAGCGGCAGGGGTGCTACTAATGAAAAACTGTTTTTT
NA,NA,TRBV18,TRBJ1-3,CASSPLIALGGDTIYF,TGTGCCAGCTCACCACTGATTGCCCTGGGGGGAGACACCATATATTTT
medium-sized,TRBD1,TRBV2,TRBJ2-4,CASGGQLQGDIQYF,TGTGCCAGCGGGGGACAGCTACAGGGGGACATTCAGTACTTC
NA,TRBD1,TRBV27,TRBJ1-2,CASSEGTGSYTF,TGTGCCAGCAGTGAAGGGACAGGGAGCTACACCTTC
few,TRBD1,TRBV5-1,TRBJ1-1,CASSLAGGQGITEAFF,TGCGCCAGCAGCTTGGCCGGCGGACAGGGTATCACTGAAGCTTTCTTT
NA,NA,TRBV4-1,TRBJ1-4,CASSQTTVGRGEKLFF,TGCGCCAGCAGCCAAACGACCGTGGGGCGGGGGGAAAAACTGTTTTTT
few,TRBD1,TRBV14,TRBJ2-3,CASSQTGGSTADTQYF,TGTGCCAGCAGCCAGACAGGGGGCAGCACGGCAGATACGCAGTATTTT
NA,TRBD1,TRBV29-1,TRBJ1-2,CSVSQGANYGYTF,TGCAGCGTTAGTCAGGGGGCGAACTATGGCTACACCTTC
many,TRBD1,TRBV14,TRBJ1-1,CASSQRGTGGTEAFF,TGTGCCAGCAGCCAAAGGGGGACAGGGGGAACTGAAGCTTTCTTT
NA,NA,TRBV5-4,TRBJ2-7,CASSLEGDMHEQYF,TGTGCCAGCAGCTTGGAGGGGGACATGCACGAGCAGTACTTC
NA,TRBD2,TRBV11-2,TRBJ2-1,CASRGLAAYNEQFF,TGTGCCAGCAGAGGACTAGCGGCCTACAATGAGCAGTTCTTC
NA,TRBD1,TRBV2,TRBJ2-1,CASRLGQGYGEQFF,TGTGCCAGCCGATTGGGACAGGGGTATGGTGAGCAGTTCTTC
few,NA,TRBV27,TRBJ2-7,CASSSPRASEQYF,TGTGCCAGCAGTTCTCCCCGAGCTTCCGAGCAGTACTTC
few,TRBD1,TRBV6-5,TRBJ1-2,CASSYSSGTVYGYTF,TGTGCCAGCAGTTACTCATCGGGGACAGTCTATGGCTACACCTTC
NA,NA,TRBV27,TRBJ2-1,CASSLERRDNEQFF,TGTGCCAGCAGTTTAGAGCGGAGGGACAATGAGCAGTTCTTC
NA,TRBD1,TRBV29-1,TRBJ1-2,CSVGGQGYGYTF,TGCAGCGTTGGGGGACAGGGGTATGGCTACACCTTC
few,NA,TRBV10-1,TRBJ1-1,CASSDPVRNTEAFF,TGCGCCAGCAGTGACCCGGTACGGAACACTGAAGCTTTCTTT
NA,NA,TRBV29-1,TRBJ1-1,CSGPGSGSEAFF,TGCAGCGGGCCGGGGAGTGGGTCTGAAGCTTTCTTT
few,TRBD1,TRBV4-2,TRBJ1-4,CASSQEGAYRGHLVSNEKLFF,TGTGCCAGCAGCCAAGAGGGGGCGTACAGGGGGCATTTGGTTAGTAATGAAAAACTGTTTTTT
NA,TRBD1,TRBV7-9,TRBJ2-1,CASSPRTGRGLSYNEQFF,TGTGCCAGCAGCCCCAGGACAGGGAGAGGGCTCTCCTACAATGAGCAGTTCTTC
NA,NA,TRBV18,TRBJ1-6,CASSPLDSNNSPLHF,TGTGCCAGCTCACCACTAGACAGCAATAATTCACCCCTCCACTTT
few,NA,TRBV6-1,TRBJ1-5,CASRLATDSNQPQHF,TGTGCCAGCAGGCTGGCGACAGATAGCAATCAGCCCCAGCATTTT
few,NA,TRBV27,TRBJ2-1,CASSLIAVGIYNEQFF,TGTGCCAGCAGTTTAATAGCGGTTGGAATCTACAATGAGCAGTTCTTC
few,NA,TRBV4-3,TRBJ2-3,CASSQDDRPGGPRTDTQYF,TGCGCCAGCAGCCAAGATGATCGTCCAGGGGGGCCTAGGACAGATACGCAGTATTTT
few,TRBD2,TRBV6-5,TRBJ2-1,CASSPLGAGDEQFF,TGTGCCAGCAGCCCCCTAGGAGCGGGGGATGAGCAGTTCTTC
NA,TRBD2,TRBV4-3,TRBJ2-3,CASSRESGGVADTQYF,TGCGCCAGCAGCCGGGAAAGCGGGGGGGTAGCAGATACGCAGTATTTT
NA,TRBD2,TRBV12-5,TRBJ2-4,CASGLAGVNIQYF,TGTGCTAGTGGATTAGCGGGGGTAAACATTCAGTACTTC
few,NA,TRBV5-4,TRBJ2-1,CASSIGLRDEQFF,TGTGCCAGCAGCATCGGACTAAGGGATGAGCAGTTCTTC